This T cell receptor beta chain was observed in a study of PD-L1 blockade in urothelial cancer. Across the whole study: About 90% of the 29 patients comprised males who had bladder-origin urothelial cancer. Researchers looked at the blood 3 weeks (second dose) and 6 weeks after treatment began.

The ends were cut back, 3 bases at V and 2 bases at J, with 7 bases in the middle. Looked up from germline, CDR1 is MDHEN and CDR2 is SYDVKM. The CDR3 length is 13 residues. This clone was seen a handful of times. Time point defined: peripheral blood 6 weeks after treatment start. Patients each gave 1 to 8 samples, pretreatment and on-treatment. The repertoire was sequenced with immunoSEQ multiplex PCR; TCRdb's copy has only in-frame clones and lacks some. Of roughly 42,000 clones listed, roughly nine tenths are singletons. The material sequenced was PBMCs, taken around atezolizumab (anti-PD-L1) treatment. The clonotype originates from a man between 65 and 85 years old with urothelial cancer. The chain joins TRBV28 to TRBJ1-2, with D unresolved. The CDR3 DNA reads as TGTGCCAGCAGTTTTGGGCAGAACTATGGCTACACCTTC. Translating it yields CASSFGQNYGYTF.